Sequencing of this T cell receptor beta chain was carried out in a study of vaccination and CD4 T cells after COVID-19 (dated by TCRdb to the early 2020s). About the study as a whole: Every convalescent patient had a positive nasal swab PCR test for SARS-CoV-2, with mild disease in about 9 patients and severe disease in one. In the convalescent cohort there were six males and four females, among whom were two Hispanic individuals, seven Caucasians, two Asians and one multiracial person. Two doses of either the Pfizer-BioNTech BNT162b2 vaccine (n=8) or the Moderna mRNA-1273 vaccine (n=2) were administered to participants. Post-COVID blood samples from convalescent patients were collected a median of around 110 days after diagnosis, with a range of roughly 35 to 170 days. Post-vaccine blood samples were collected a median of around 2.5 months after the second vaccine dose, ranging from roughly 12 to 241 days. Culture stimuli were overlapping spike peptide pools from SARS-CoV-2 and from the common cold coronaviruses HCoV-NL63, HCoV-OC43 and HCoV-229E. In control cultures, a CEFX viral epitope pool was used as positive control, an HIV-1 Nef peptide pool was used as negative control, or no peptide was added. In ten to eleven COVID-19 convalescent patients and a few infection-naive healthy vaccine recipients, the spike-specific CD4+ TCR repertoire before mRNA vaccination was compared with the repertoire after mRNA vaccination. What the work shows at the level of the full study, not this receptor alone: Of the vaccine-specific clones found in convalescent patients, nearly all (304 of 307) were mono-reactive for SARS-CoV-2 spike instead of being cross-reactive with common cold coronaviruses. An increase in the median number of SARS-CoV-2-reactive clonotypes from 21 after infection to 35 to 40 after vaccination was observed, but the change was not found to be significant. Relatively few convalescent patients were included in the study, and early timepoints after natural infection were not analyzed. Among convalescent patients, a median around 89% of the SARS-CoV-2-reactive clones seen after vaccination appeared only after vaccination, which suggests priming specific to the vaccine.

Library preparation employed PCR. DNA from cultured CD4+ T cells underwent TCR sequencing with the Oncomine TCR Beta short-read assay at the Johns Hopkins FTIC core. The QIAamp micro DNA kit was used to extract genomic DNA from the cultured CD4+ T cells. Oncomine TCR Beta libraries from cultured CD4+ T cells were pooled with unique dual indexes and sequenced on an Illumina iSeq 100. As for how the authors treated the data: Non-productive sequences were removed, and CDR3s not starting with C, not ending with F or W, or shorter than 7 amino acids were discarded. The MANAFEST web application identified antigen-specific clonotypes by comparing peptide-stimulated wells against reference wells and other culture wells. For a clone to be called positive, the clone needed an FDR below 0.05, an odds ratio above 5, and a productive frequency above 0.1% in at least two of three replicate wells. A clonotype was classed as cross-reactive if the clonotype showed significant expansion both in SARS-CoV-2 spike wells and in at least one common cold coronavirus spike condition. CDR3 homology was assessed with Levenshtein distances (stringdist) and unrooted phylogenetic trees (ape) in R version 3.6.1. The public reads were run again by TCRdb, first through fastp at Q25 and then through MiXCR, and only productive beta chains were kept. Identical CDR3 proteins give one entry, which carries the most common genes and DNA. The V and J calls shown here were made by TCRdb, not taken from the authors' results. The sample yields about 14,000 distinct CDR3 sequences; around 55% were counted once. The top ten clonotypes cover more than 8% of the sample.

The sample's treatment or condition label, decoded: approximately nine-day PBMC culture with coronavirus spike peptide pools or control peptides (ViraFEST assay). The ViraFEST assay was used in the study, in which antigen-specific T cells were expanded with peptide pools and expanded clonotypes were subsequently identified by TCR sequencing. Positive SARS-CoV-2 PCR tests in the convalescent patients dated from March to December 2020, before Alpha, Beta and Delta variants emerged in the United States. PBMCs were cultured at fewer than 2.5 million per well in IMDM supplemented with roughly 5.2% human AB serum and 8 to 10 IU/ml IL-2, with 9.5 to 10 ug/ml peptide pools added. On days 3 and 7, half of the culture medium was replaced with fresh IL-2-containing medium. Once the cells had been in culture for roughly 11 days, the EasySep CD4+ T cell isolation kit was used to isolate CD4+ T cells by negative selection. PBMCs were separated from whole blood using Ficoll-Paque Plus gradient centrifugation and then either used fresh or cryopreserved at -140C. Each culture condition was generally run in triplicate wells.

Regarding this clonotype: What antigen it recognizes has not been identified. No qualities accompany the bases; no much larger clone lies one base away.

CDR3 length: 14 amino acids, cysteine to phenylalanine. Here the CDR3 DNA is all that survives: 42 bases in frame from base 1. The junction carries 15 bases between V and J, which are trimmed by 3 bases and 4 bases respectively. From a lookup of the germline V gene (reference sequence), CDR1 and CDR2 are DFQATT and SNEGSKA. This sample comprised CD4+ T cells from blood, cultured in vitro, obtained before SARS-CoV-2 vaccination. The V and J genes are TRBV20-1 and TRBJ1-2; TRBD1 is possibly the D segment (6 matching bases). The receptor was derived from a human donor who had recovered from COVID-19. In nucleotides, the sequence is TGCAGTGCTAGTAGCAGGGGACCCTTCTATGGCTACACCTTC. This translates into CSASSRGPFYGYTF.